Included here is one T cell receptor beta chain sequence, with context. Profiled with immunoSEQ multiplex PCR; TCRdb holds only in-frame clones, not every one. The sample holds several thousand clones, around 90% seen once. Germline V gives CDR1 MNHEY, CDR2 SMNVEV (reference sequence). The CDR3 is 13 residues long. With 2 bases removed from V and 4 bases from J, the gap between germline ends came to 9 bases. The data were obtained in a study of blood T cell dynamics during melanoma immunotherapy. The time point: week 3, after first cycle of checkpoint inhibitor. The sequencing used blood, collected from a patient treated with checkpoint blockade. The chain combines TRBV27 with TRBJ2-7, with D possibly being TRBD1 (5 bases). The sequence was obtained from a human donor with melanoma. CDR3: CASSLLGPYEQYF. DNA for the CDR3: TGTGCCAGCAGTTTACTGGGGCCGTACGAGCAGTACTTC.